This record looks at one TCR beta chain sequence and its context. Its antigen is still unknown. The record originates from a study of shared clonotypes between healthy human individuals. Study-level information: CD4 naive cells filled three plates per donor, CD4 memory three, CD8 naive two and CD8 memory one.

All of the donors resided in Nashville, Tennessee, and each was a Caucasian adult. Trimming took off 4 bases at V and 7 bases at J, with 11 bases between the two ends. CDR1 and CDR2 (germline): MDHEN, SYDVKM. This CDR3 spans 13 amino acids. Findings of the study overall: Naive subsets, compared against memory subsets, generally had larger estimated richness values.

Every subset's genomic DNA went evenly onto several immunoSEQ plates. Here immunoSEQ multiplex PCR was the method, and the copy in TCRdb shows in-frame clones only, minus some. The table records 1 million to 1.3 million clones, about four fifths of them present only once. V is TRBV28 and J is TRBJ1-5, with no clear D. Sequencing used memory CD4+ T cells from PBMCs. Regarding subset: CD45RA-negative fraction. This sequence was found in a young man in good health. Some clones in this sample may be carry-over from other donors' samples. This CDR3 reads CASSSPIGQPQHF. The DNA for the CDR3 is TGTGCCAGCAGTTCCCCTATTGGACAGCCCCAGCATTTT.